This T cell receptor (beta chain) originates from a study of metastatic and nonmetastatic thyroid tumors. Study context: Peripheral blood and tumor or nodule samples from malignant and benign thyroid patients were compared. Study findings and constraints: Malignant thyroid tumors reportedly had TCR beta diversity that was significantly higher than in benign nodules, in blood and tumor.

This clone has a handful of counts. Its antigen is undetermined. Not a single patient had been given any form of treatment at any point before undergoing thyroid surgery. The V end lost 0 bases, the J end lost 4 bases, and 15 bases lay between the germline ends. The CDR3 has 16 residues. Germline V gives CDR1 LNHDA, CDR2 SQIVND (reference sequence). Original handling: Between-group CDR3 differences, defined by clinicopathological status, yielded a distant-metastasis classifier for papillary thyroid cancer. TCRdb re-called clones from the PCR reads using MiXCR. These V and J calls derive from TCRdb rather than the authors' analysis. Of over 30,000 clones listed, 25% to 30% are singletons.

This TCR was sampled from a female donor with papillary thyroid cancer or a benign thyroid nodule (not recorded which). Some clones in this sample may be carry-over from other donors' samples. V is TRBV19 and J is TRBJ1-1; a weak D match, TRBD1 (5 bases). Sequencing used blood. Here the CDR3 DNA reads TGTGCCAGTAGTATAGATCTCGGGGCGGGGCGCACTGAAGCTTTCTTT. Translation gives CASSIDLGAGRTEAFF. The entire variable domain, with the rest obtained from reference TRBV19 and TRBJ1-1, is as follows: DGGITQSPKYLFRKEGQNVTLSCEQNLNHDAMYWYRQDPGQGLRLIYYSQIVNDFQKGDIAEGYSVSREKKESFPLTVTSAQKNPTAFYLCASSIDLGAGRTEAFFGQGTRLTVV.